The 16 T cell receptor beta chains in this list originate from one sample, sequenced in a study of blood T cell repertoires in COVID-19. Method: immunoSEQ multiplex PCR; TCRdb's copy keeps in-frame clones and lacks some. The sample lists over 150,000 clones, more than 80% occurring once. Input material: PBMCs or T cells enriched from blood (not recorded which). The source of these receptors is a man aged 40-55 years who had recovered from COVID-19.

In nucleotides, the CDR3 is TGTGCCAGCAGCTTCGGAACAGGATTCGATGGCTACACCTTC. It yields the protein CASSFGTGFDGYTF. The chain is built from TRBV5-6 and TRBJ1-2, with D tentatively TRBD1 (5 bases). The germline CDR1 and CDR2 sequences are SGHDT and YYEEEE. The CDR3 contains 14 residues. With 2 bases removed from V and 6 bases from J, the gap between germline ends came to 14 bases.

This rearrangement joins TRBV29-1 to TRBJ2-3; D may be TRBD2 (5 bases). The CDR3 extends over 14 amino acids. CDR1 SQVTM and CDR2 ANQGSEA come from the germline V gene. With 3 bases removed from V and 9 bases from J, the gap between germline ends came to 19 bases. CDR3 residues: CSVDIMEVLATQYF. CDR3 sequence (DNA): TGCAGCGTTGATATAATGGAGGTCCTCGCAACGCAGTATTTT.

The V call is TRBV24-1, the J call TRBJ1-2; perhaps TRBD1 as D (5 bases). CDR3 length: 13 residues. CDR1 is KGHDR and CDR2 is SFDVKD in the germline V gene. V lost 9 bases to trimming and J lost 0 bases, with 10 bases between them. The CDR3 spells CATRGGANYGYTF. The CDR3 nucleotides read TGTGCCACCCGTGGGGGGGCTAACTATGGCTACACCTTC.

The rearrangement joins TRBV4-1 to TRBJ2-7; D remains unclear. Germline CDR1 reads MGHRA; CDR2 reads YSYEKL. The CDR3 covers 14 residues. V lost 1 base, J lost 2 bases, and 9 bases lay in between. CDR3 amino acids: CASSQAQAAYEQYF. The CDR3 DNA follows: TGCGCCAGCAGCCAAGCCCAGGCTGCCTACGAGCAGTACTTC.

J is TRBJ1-2 and V is TRBV5-4; 8 bases are shared with TRBD1. V lost 4 bases and J lost 4; bases outside the gene matches: 15. CDR3 length: 17 residues. Germline values: CDR1 SGHNT, CDR2 YYREEE (reference sequence). CDR3 sequence reads: CASSGVDRAAGIYGYTF. CDR3 nucleotide sequence: TGTGCCAGCAGCGGGGTGGACAGGGCAGCCGGTATCTATGGCTACACCTTC.

In this sample, this clone turned up once. The gene calls are TRBV30 and TRBJ1-5; the D is unclear. Germline V gene data show CDR1 as GTSNPN and CDR2 as SVGIG (reference sequence). The CDR3 extends over 12 amino acids. Deletions cut 1 base from V and 7 bases from J, with 8 bases between. In DNA, the CDR3 is TGTGCCTGGAGTGCTAGGCACCAGCCCCAGCATTTT. Residues: CAWSARHQPQHF. The full variable domain, completed using reference TRBV30 and TRBJ1-5, is SQTIHQWPATLVQPVGSPLSLECTVEGTSNPNLYWYRQAAGRGLQLLFYSVGIGQISSEVPQNLSASRPQDRQFILSSKKLLLSDSGFYLCAWSARHQPQHFGDGTRLSIL.

The chain combines TRBV28 with TRBJ1-2, with D possibly matching TRBD1 (6 bases). V was clipped by 6 bases and J by 4 bases, with 15 bases between them. Germline CDR1 reads MDHEN; CDR2 reads SYDVKM. The CDR3 totals 14 residues. The chain's CDR3 is CASSFRDIGYGYTF. The CDR3 DNA sequence: TGTGCCAGCAGCTTCCGGGACATCGGCTATGGCTACACCTTC.

The chain joins TRBV11-2 to TRBJ1-2; a possible D gene is TRBD1 (5 bases). This CDR3 has 13 amino acids. Between the trimmed V and J ends, which lost 2 bases and 6 bases, there was a span of 10 bases. Germline CDR1 and CDR2: SGHAT and FQNNGV. The CDR3 DNA sequence: TGTGCCAGCAGCTTATATGGGGGGAATGGCTACACCTTC. Residues: CASSLYGGNGYTF.

In its sample, this clone was seen a few times. The chain links TRBV15 to TRBJ2-1; D is uncertain. Trimming left V 1 base short and J 6 bases short, with 7 bases between. Germline V lookup: CDR1 LNHNV, CDR2 YYDKDF (reference sequence). This CDR3 region has 13 residues. CDR3 in amino acids: CATSRGFGNEQFF. The DNA for the CDR3 is TGTGCCACCAGCAGAGGCTTCGGCAATGAGCAGTTCTTC.

This chain joins TRBV19 and TRBJ2-7, with D perhaps matching TRBD2 (5 bases). Germline V gene sequence: CDR1 LNHDA, CDR2 SQIVND (reference sequence). This CDR3 is built from 13 residues. Trimming pared 11 bases from V and 1 base from J, leaving 15 bases between. The CDR3 is CACRRAGSYEQYF. The CDR3 DNA sequence: TGTGCCTGCCGGCGGGCAGGTTCCTACGAGCAGTACTTC.

In DNA, the CDR3 is TGTGCCAGCAGCGTAATCGGGGGAATGAACACTGAAGCTTTCTTT. This gives the protein CASSVIGGMNTEAFF. This chain uses TRBV27 with TRBJ1-1; tentative D call: TRBD1 (5 bases). Trimming shortened V by 6 bases and J by 0 bases, and 14 bases separated the two germline ends. Germline lookup yields CDR1 MNHEY and CDR2 SMNVEV (reference sequence). The CDR3 runs 15 residues.

The chain couples TRBV11-2 to TRBJ1-6; 9 bases fit TRBD1. The CDR3 runs 16 residues. Germline values: CDR1 SGHAT, CDR2 FQNNGV. The ends lost 4 bases at V and 8 bases at J; junction bases unmatched: 9. The CDR3 reads CASSSRNRGRDSPLHF. CDR3 nucleotides: TGTGCCAGCAGCTCTAGGAACAGGGGGCGAGATTCACCCCTCCACTTT.

This sequence joins TRBV5-4 and TRBJ2-1; TRBD1 might be the D (5 bases). V was trimmed by 4 bases and J by 0 bases, leaving 11 bases between them. This CDR3 is built from 15 residues. CDR1 is SGHNT and CDR2 is YYREEE in the germline V gene (reference sequence). DNA of the CDR3: TGTGCCAGCAGCATCAAACAGGTCTCCTACAATGAGCAGTTCTTC. Its protein is CASSIKQVSYNEQFF.

The V and J genes are TRBV5-1 and TRBJ1-1; TRBD1 is a possible D gene (6 bases). With 4 bases removed from V and 4 bases from J, the gap between germline ends came to 14 bases. Germline lookup yields CDR1 SGHRS and CDR2 YFSETQ. The CDR3 has 14 amino acids. CDR3 DNA sequence: TGCGCCAGCAGCGGGGGCGGGGGAGGCACTGAAGCTTTCTTT. Translating gives CASSGGGGGTEAFF.

The count of this clone is one. This chain links TRBV7-4 with TRBJ2-7, with TRBD1 as a possible D gene (7 bases). CDR1 is SGHVT, CDR2 SQSDAQ, per germline. V was pared by 7 bases and J by 0 bases, with 34 bases between. This CDR3 spans 21 amino acids. CDR3 nucleotides: TGTGCCAGCACCAGGTACCCCCTTGGGAGGACAGGAAGTTACCGCTCCTACGAGCAGTACTTC. Its protein product is CASTRYPLGRTGSYRSYEQYF.

The sample holds one count of this clone. This chain uses TRBV2 with TRBJ1-4; D not resolved. V lost 8 bases to trimming and J lost 0 bases, with 16 bases between them. CDR3 length: 16 residues. Germline V gene data show CDR1 as SNHLY and CDR2 as FYNNEI. CDR3: CASSSSWPPTNEKLFF. In nucleotides, the CDR3 is TGTGCCAGCTCCTCATCTTGGCCCCCAACTAATGAAAAACTGTTTTTT.